Each of the 7 T cell receptor beta chains below was sequenced from the same sample in a study of shared clonotypes between healthy human individuals. Sequencing used immunoSEQ multiplex PCR; TCRdb keeps in-frame clones, though not all of them. The sample shows over a million clones, 75% to 85% of them seen only once. Sequences were obtained from memory CD4+ T cells from PBMCs. Subset specified: CD45RA-negative fraction. The receptors were sampled from a man between 18 and 35 years old in good health. Some clones in this sample may be carry-over from other donors' samples.

This clone has more than one count but fewer than ten. The gene calls are TRBV15 and TRBJ1-1, with 8 bases identical to TRBD1. V shed 0 bases and J 6 bases; nucleotides not matched to a gene: 12. In germline, CDR1 is LNHNV, CDR2 YYDKDF (reference sequence). This CDR3 is built from 17 residues. Here the CDR3 DNA reads TGTGCCACCAGCAGAGATCGCGGACAGGGTATACCCTCTGAAGCTTTCTTT. This codes for CATSRDRGQGIPSEAFF.

The genes are TRBV18 and TRBJ1-1, with D possibly being TRBD1 (5 bases). This CDR3 is built from 15 residues. Germline lookup yields CDR1 KGHSH and CDR2 LQKENI. Deletions cut 1 base from V and 0 bases from J, with 9 bases between. In nucleotides, the CDR3 is TGTGCCAGCTCACCACTGGCAGGGCTGAACACTGAAGCTTTCTTT. As protein: CASSPLAGLNTEAFF. The variable domain in full, with the rest retrieved from reference TRBV18 and TRBJ1-1, is NAGVMQNPRHLVRRRGQEARLRCSPMKGHSHVYWYRQLPEEGLKFMVYLQKENIIDESGMPKERFSAEFPKEGPSILRIQQVVRGDSAAYFCASSPLAGLNTEAFFGQGTRLTVV.

This clone has only one observation. This chain connects TRBV18 to TRBJ1-4; TRBD1 is a possible D gene (6 bases). Trimming cost V 4 bases and J 8 bases, with 14 bases left between them. The CDR3 contains 14 residues. Germline V gene lookup returns CDR1 KGHSH and CDR2 LQKENI. Here the CDR3 reads CASSQGVVEEKLFF. CDR3 DNA sequence: TGTGCCAGCTCACAGGGGGTTGTCGAAGAAAAACTGTTTTTT. The variable domain in full, completed from reference TRBV18 and TRBJ1-4, reads NAGVMQNPRHLVRRRGQEARLRCSPMKGHSHVYWYRQLPEEGLKFMVYLQKENIIDESGMPKERFSAEFPKEGPSILRIQQVVRGDSAAYFCASSQGVVEEKLFFGSGTQLSVL.

This clone was counted once. V and J are TRBV11-2 and TRBJ2-1; 9 nucleotides agree with TRBD1. Germline CDR1 reads SGHAT; CDR2 reads FQNNGV. The CDR3 extends over 13 amino acids. The ends lost 4 bases at V and 7 bases at J; junction bases unmatched: 2. CDR3 sequence reads: CASSSGQGNEQFF. CDR3 DNA sequence: TGTGCCAGCAGCTCCGGACAGGGGAATGAGCAGTTCTTC.

The gene calls are TRBV10-1 and TRBJ1-3; 9 nucleotides match TRBD1. V dropped 6 bases and J dropped 3; count of bases not matched to a gene: 9. The CDR3 loop spans 16 amino acids. Germline V CDR1 and CDR2: WNHNN, SYGVQD (reference sequence). CDR3 loop: CASSLLQGADGNTIYF. Here the CDR3 DNA reads TGCGCCAGCAGCCTTCTACAGGGGGCGGATGGAAACACCATATATTTT.

This clone has more than one count but fewer than ten. The chain links TRBV4-1 to TRBJ1-5; possible D gene TRBD1, 5 bases. Trimming took 0 bases from V and 11 from J, leaving 26 bases between them. CDR1 is MGHRA and CDR2 is YSYEKL in the germline V gene. The CDR3 is 18 residues long. The CDR3 sequence is CASSQERPTGTVLYAQHF. DNA for the CDR3: TGCGCCAGCAGCCAAGAGAGACCTACCGGGACGGTTTTATACGCCCAGCATTTT.

About this clone: Other nucleotide sequences in the sample specify the same CDR3. The chain combines TRBV5-1 with TRBJ1-2, with D unclear. Germline CDR1 reads SGHRS; CDR2 reads YFSETQ. The CDR3 has 13 amino acids. V lost 0 bases, J lost 7 bases, and 10 bases lay in between. As DNA, the CDR3 is TGCGCCAGCAGCTTGGATTACAACAGTGGCTACACCTTC. Translated, it gives CASSLDYNSGYTF. The entire variable domain, with the rest obtained from reference TRBV5-1 and TRBJ1-2, is as follows: KAGVTQTPRYLIKTRGQQVTLSCSPISGHRSVSWYQQTPGQGLQFLFEYFSETQRNKGNFPGRFSGRQFSNSRSEMNVSTLELGDSALYLCASSLDYNSGYTFGSGTRLTVV.